These 25 T cell receptor beta chains were all obtained from the same sample, sequenced in a study of shared clonotypes between healthy human individuals. Repertoires were generated with immunoSEQ multiplex PCR, while TCRdb's copy carries only in-frame clones and drops some. The sample gives over a million clones, approximately 80% of which show up once; about 0.52% is in the top ten. The sample comprised memory CD4+ T cells from PBMCs. Specified subset: CD45RA-negative fraction. These receptors originate from a man younger than 35 in good health. Some clones in this sample may be carry-over from other donors' samples.

The chain employs TRBV18 and TRBJ2-5, with D perhaps being TRBD1 or TRBD2 (5 bases each). V shed 6 bases and J shed 1 base, with 9 bases lying between them. Germline lookup yields CDR1 KGHSH and CDR2 LQKENI. This CDR3 is built from 13 residues. The CDR3 here is CASSGTFQETQYF. In nucleotides, the CDR3 is TGTGCCAGCTCCGGGACGTTCCAAGAGACCCAGTACTTC.

The chain joins TRBV5-1 to TRBJ2-7; D is possibly TRBD2 (5 bases). Looked up from germline, CDR1 is SGHRS and CDR2 is YFSETQ. The CDR3 spans 13 residues. Deletions cut 3 bases from V and 3 bases from J, with 10 bases between. CDR3 region: CASSSSGYYEQYF. In DNA form, the CDR3 reads TGCGCCAGCAGCTCCTCGGGGTACTACGAGCAGTACTTC. Drawing the rest from reference TRBV5-1 and TRBJ2-7, the complete variable domain is KAGVTQTPRYLIKTRGQQVTLSCSPISGHRSVSWYQQTPGQGLQFLFEYFSETQRNKGNFPGRFSGRQFSNSRSEMNVSTLELGDSALYLCASSSSGYYEQYFGPGTRLTVT.

The chain employs TRBV2 and TRBJ2-1, with 7 bases identical to TRBD1. The CDR3 consists of 14 residues. With V trimmed by 7 bases and J by 4 bases, 7 bases remained unmatched. Germline CDR1 SNHLY, CDR2 FYNNEI. The CDR3, as DNA: TGTGCCAGCATCCCCGGGACAGATTACAATGAGCAGTTCTTC. Residues: CASIPGTDYNEQFF.

CDR3 coding DNA: TGTGCCAGCTCACCACCGGGAGGACAGGGGGGAAGCTATGGCTACACCTTC. This codes for CASSPPGGQGGSYGYTF. The chain uses TRBV18 and TRBJ1-2, with TRBD1 matching over 10 bases. Germline trimming cut 0 bases from V and 4 bases from J; bases unmatched to any gene: 8. The CDR3 covers 17 residues. Germline lookup yields CDR1 KGHSH and CDR2 LQKENI.

The chain employs TRBV6-6 and TRBJ1-1; D may be TRBD1 (6 bases). The germline V and J ends were trimmed by 2 bases and 1 base, with 11 bases remaining between them. Per the germline V gene, CDR1 is MNHNY and CDR2 is SVGAGI (reference sequence). The CDR3 is made up of 15 amino acids. The DNA of the CDR3 is TGTGCCAGCAGTTACCTACAACAGGGGAACACTGAAGCTTTCTTT. The encoded protein is CASSYLQQGNTEAFF.

The V call is TRBV5-4, the J call TRBJ2-3, with 7 bases aligning to TRBD2. The CDR3 runs to 14 residues. The trim removed 4 bases at V and 10 bases at J, leaving 12 bases unmatched. Germline CDR1 SGHNT, CDR2 YYREEE (reference sequence). CDR3 coding DNA: TGTGCCAGCAGCCCCTCGGCTAGCGGTATGGCGCAGTATTTT. It codes for CASSPSASGMAQYF. The full variable domain, in which reference TRBV5-4 and TRBJ2-3 provide the parts outside the CDR3, is ETGVTQSPTHLIKTRGQQVTLRCSSQSGHNTVSWYQQALGQGPQFIFQYYREEENGRGNFPPRFSGLQFPNYSSELNVNALELDDSALYLCASSPSASGMAQYFGPGTRLTVL.

V and J are TRBV2 and TRBJ2-7, with 9 bases lining up with TRBD1. Germline V gene lookup returns CDR1 SNHLY and CDR2 FYNNEI. Germline trimming cut 6 bases from V and 6 bases from J; bases unmatched to any gene: 6. The CDR3 contains 13 residues. In nucleotides, the CDR3 is TGTGCCAGCAGGAGACAGGGGGGTGGCGAGCAGTACTTC. Residues: CASRRQGGGEQYF. Based on the CDR3 plus reference TRBV2 and TRBJ2-7, the full variable domain is EPEVTQTPSHQVTQMGQEVILRCVPISNHLYFYWYRQILGQKVEFLVSFYNNEISEKSEIFDDQFSVERPDGSNFTLKIRSTKLEDSAMYFCASRRQGGGEQYFGPGTRLTVT.

This clone showed up just a few times. The chain combines TRBV28 with TRBJ2-5, with 9 bases lining up with TRBD2. Germline-derived CDR1 and CDR2 are MDHEN and SYDVKM. The CDR3 contains 16 residues. J lost 3 bases, V lost 3 bases, and 8 bases had no gene match. The CDR3 reads CASSFELAGIKETQYF. In DNA, the CDR3 is TGTGCCAGCAGTTTCGAGCTAGCGGGAATTAAAGAGACCCAGTACTTC.

This chain uses TRBV5-4 with TRBJ2-1, with D perhaps matching TRBD1 or TRBD2 (5 bases each). The CDR3 is 16 amino acids. Trimming took off 3 bases at V and 1 base at J, with 14 bases between the two ends. Germline CDR1 is SGHNT and CDR2 is YYREEE (reference sequence). This CDR3 is CASSSQGRQSYNEQFF. Here the CDR3 DNA reads TGTGCCAGCAGCTCTCAGGGACGGCAATCCTACAATGAGCAGTTCTTC.

The rearrangement links TRBV7-3 to TRBJ2-2; 8 nucleotides align to TRBD2. V shed 5 bases and J 4 bases; nucleotides not matched to a gene: 9. This CDR3 has 16 amino acids. The germline gives CDR1 SGHTA, CDR2 FQGTGA. The CDR3 DNA follows: TGTGCCAGCAGCGTCGCCGCCGGGACTAGCACCGGGGAGCTGTTTTTT. The encoded protein is CASSVAAGTSTGELFF. The entire variable domain, with the rest obtained from reference TRBV7-3 and TRBJ2-2, is as follows: GAGVSQTPSNKVTEKGKYVELRCDPISGHTALYWYRQSLGQGPEFLIYFQGTGAADDSGLPNDRFFAVRPEGSVSTLKIQRTERGDSAVYLCASSVAAGTSTGELFFGEGSRLTVL.

The rearrangement uses TRBV19 and TRBJ1-5; D possibly corresponds to TRBD1 (5 bases). The CDR3 contains 17 residues. Trimming cost V 3 bases and J 5 bases, with 20 bases left between them. Germline CDR1 and CDR2: LNHDA and SQIVND (reference sequence). CDR3 nucleotides: TGTGCCAGTAGTATTCCGGGACCCCTCACTGGGTATCAGCCCCAGCATTTT. It is translated as CASSIPGPLTGYQPQHF.

This clone was seen once. The chain couples TRBV9 to TRBJ2-1; TRBD2 agrees at 9 bases. CDR1 SGDLS and CDR2 YYNGEE come from the germline V gene. The CDR3 is 15 amino acids. V lost 6 bases, J lost 9 bases, and 13 bases stayed unmatched. CDR3 residues: CASNSGTSFQSEQFF. CDR3 in DNA: TGTGCCAGCAACTCCGGGACTAGCTTCCAAAGTGAGCAGTTCTTC. The full variable domain, completed using reference TRBV9 and TRBJ2-1, is DSGVTQTPKHLITATGQRVTLRCSPRSGDLSVYWYQQSLDQGLQFLIQYYNGEERAKGNILERFSAQQFPDLHSELNLSSLELGDSALYFCASNSGTSFQSEQFFGPGTRLTVL.

In its sample, this clone was seen many times. This sequence joins TRBV4-2 and TRBJ2-1, with 7 nucleotides matching TRBD2. This CDR3 contains 16 residues. Per the germline V gene, CDR1 is LGHNA and CDR2 is YNFKEQ. With V trimmed by 3 bases and J by 3 bases, 8 bases remained unmatched. The CDR3: CASSHGGLGGYNEQFF. CDR3 nucleotides: TGTGCCAGCAGCCACGGCGGACTAGGCGGCTACAATGAGCAGTTCTTC.

This clone occurred a few times. The chain employs TRBV4-3 and TRBJ2-7, with 8 bases aligning to TRBD1. Germline V gives CDR1 LGHNA, CDR2 YSLEER. V trimming: 1 base; J trimming: 3 bases; junction bases outside the gene matches: 8. This CDR3 is built from 16 residues. CDR3: CASSQGTRTGYYEQYF. For the CDR3, the DNA is TGCGCCAGCAGCCAAGGGACCAGGACAGGGTACTACGAGCAGTACTTC.

The genes are TRBV6-5 and TRBJ2-5; 7 bases are a match to TRBD2. V lost 5 bases, J lost 1 base, and 7 bases stayed unmatched. The CDR3 runs 15 residues. Per germline, CDR1 MNHEY and CDR2 SVGAGI. The CDR3 here is CASSRRDYIQETQYF. CDR3 in DNA: TGTGCCAGCAGTCGCCGGGACTACATCCAAGAGACCCAGTACTTC.

The chain uses TRBV27 and TRBJ2-1; 8 bases are shared with TRBD2. CDR1 is MNHEY, CDR2 SMNVEV, per germline (reference sequence). With V trimmed by 4 bases and J by 15 bases, 20 bases remained unmatched. The CDR3 has 16 amino acids. CDR3 protein: CASSSPRGSGRPTAFF. DNA of the CDR3: TGTGCCAGCAGTTCCCCTAGGGGAAGCGGGAGACCGACGGCGTTCTTC.

This chain links TRBV28 with TRBJ2-2, with a weak D call TRBD1 (7 bases). Trimming took off 6 bases at V and 2 bases at J, with 13 bases between the two ends. CDR3 length: 15 residues. Germline loops: CDR1 MDHEN, CDR2 SYDVKM. CDR3 in amino acids: CASREGQQNTGELFF. The CDR3 DNA sequence: TGTGCCAGCAGGGAGGGACAGCAAAACACCGGGGAGCTGTTTTTT.

Remarks on this clone: Additional DNA sequences in this sample encode the identical CDR3. The CDR3 region has the DNA TGTGCCAGCAGTTTAACAGGGACTGGAAACACCATATATTTT. Protein product: CASSLTGTGNTIYF. The rearrangement links TRBV28 to TRBJ1-3, with D tentatively TRBD1 (6 bases). Trimming pared 2 bases from V and 2 bases from J, leaving 7 bases between. CDR3 size: 14 residues. Germline V gene sequence: CDR1 MDHEN, CDR2 SYDVKM.

V usage is TRBV6-6 and J usage is TRBJ1-1; 8 positions match TRBD1. V lost 5 bases, J lost 4 bases, and 6 bases stayed unmatched. CDR3 length equals 14 residues. The germline V gene encodes CDR1 MNHNY and CDR2 SVGAGI (reference sequence). The CDR3 reads CASSPGQGPTEAFF. In nucleotides, the CDR3 is TGTGCCAGCAGTCCCGGACAGGGTCCCACTGAAGCTTTCTTT.

The chain recombines TRBV7-2 with TRBJ1-6; possibly TRBD1 for D (5 bases). The CDR3 contains 17 residues. CDR1 and CDR2 (germline): SGHTA, FQGNSA. Trimming shortened V by 5 bases and J by 7 bases, and 21 bases separated the two germline ends. The CDR3 is CASSPYSQGAFNSPLHF. CDR3 bases: TGTGCCAGCAGCCCCTATTCGCAGGGAGCCTTCAATTCACCCCTCCACTTT.

The CDR3 DNA is TGTGCCATCACCCAACCCCGATCAGATACGCAGTATTTT. This encodes CAITQPRSDTQYF. The chain employs TRBV10-3 and TRBJ2-3; no definite D call. CDR1 and CDR2 (germline): ENHRY, SYGVKD. Deletions cut 7 bases from V and 4 bases from J, with 12 bases between. There are 13 residues in the CDR3.

This sequence joins TRBV5-1 and TRBJ2-7, with D perhaps given as TRBD1 or TRBD2 (5 bases each). Trimming stripped 4 bases from V and 2 bases from J, with 16 bases between. CDR3 length equals 15 residues. Germline loops: CDR1 SGHRS, CDR2 YFSETQ. DNA of the CDR3: TGCGCCAGCAGCCCCGGGACCATCAAGCCCTACGAGCAGTACTTC. As protein: CASSPGTIKPYEQYF.

This clone was counted a few times. The rearrangement joins TRBV7-3 to TRBJ1-2; a weak D match, TRBD1 (5 bases). Trimming shortened V by 4 bases and J by 8 bases, and 14 bases separated the two germline ends. Germline-derived CDR1 and CDR2 are SGHTA and FQGTGA. The CDR3 has 13 residues. CDR3 sequence (DNA): TGTGCCAGCAGCTCTCTCGACAGTGGGGGCTACACCTTC. Translated: CASSSLDSGGYTF.

Turning to this clone: Additional DNA sequences in this sample encode the identical CDR3. The chain has TRBV27 and TRBJ1-2; perhaps TRBD1 as D (5 bases). The V end was cut by 3 bases, the J end by 4 bases, with 9 bases between. Germline lookup yields CDR1 MNHEY and CDR2 SMNVEV (reference sequence). The CDR3 length is 13 residues. CDR3: CASSFGGFYGYTF. The CDR3 region has the DNA TGTGCCAGCAGTTTTGGGGGATTCTATGGCTACACCTTC.

The CDR3 loop is CASSLGDASQETQYF. DNA of the CDR3: TGTGCCAGCAGCTTAGGGGACGCCAGCCAAGAGACCCAGTACTTC. The chain carries TRBV5-8 and TRBJ2-5; D is perhaps TRBD1 or TRBD2 (5 bases each). The CDR3 sequence is 15 residues long. The ends were cut back, 2 bases at V and 1 base at J, with 12 bases in the middle. Germline lookup yields CDR1 SGHTS and CDR2 YDEGEE. The variable domain in full, with the rest retrieved from reference TRBV5-8 and TRBJ2-5, is EAGVTQSPTHLIKTRGQQATLRCSPISGHTSVYWYQQALGLGLQFLLWYDEGEERNRGNFPPRFSGRQFPNYSSELNVNALELEDSALYLCASSLGDASQETQYFGPGTRLLVL.